Shown below are 14 T cell receptor beta chains from a single sample sequenced in a study of cytomegalovirus exposure and HLA in healthy donors. Primers for the PCR totalled 60 Vbeta and 13 Jbeta. The data were produced by immunoSEQ multiplex PCR, yet TCRdb's version contains in-frame clones alone and is incomplete. The data contain around 140,000 clones, roughly 80% of them singletons. The sequencing sample was made of PBMCs. Source of these receptors: a female donor in good health and CMV-seronegative.

As DNA, the CDR3 is TGTGCCAGCAGTGAAGGGACAGGTCGAGAGCTGGCCACTGAAGCTTTCTTT. Translation: CASSEGTGRELATEAFF. The gene calls are TRBV2 and TRBJ1-1; 7 bases match TRBD1. CDR3 length: 17 residues. Per germline, CDR1 SNHLY and CDR2 FYNNEI. V lost 1 base and J lost 4; bases outside the gene matches: 12. Complete variable domain (other parts from reference TRBV2 and TRBJ1-1): EPEVTQTPSHQVTQMGQEVILRCVPISNHLYFYWYRQILGQKVEFLVSFYNNEISEKSEIFDDQFSVERPDGSNFTLKIRSTKLEDSAMYFCASSEGTGRELATEAFFGQGTRLTVV.

The chain combines TRBV10-3 with TRBJ2-1, with D possibly TRBD2 on 6 matching bases. V was pared by 4 bases and J by 4 bases, with 11 bases between. The CDR3 sequence is 14 residues long. Germline V CDR1 and CDR2: ENHRY, SYGVKD. CDR3 sequence reads: CAISAIAEYNEQFF. The CDR3 DNA follows: TGTGCCATCAGTGCAATAGCGGAATACAATGAGCAGTTCTTC.

The chain recombines TRBV4-2 with TRBJ2-1, with a possible D match to TRBD2 (5 bases). This CDR3 is built from 18 residues. Trimming took off 0 bases at V and 8 bases at J, with 23 bases between the two ends. Germline CDR1 reads LGHNA; CDR2 reads YNFKEQ. CDR3 in amino acids: CASSQDFSRIGRHYEQFF. The CDR3 region has the DNA TGTGCCAGCAGCCAAGATTTCTCACGGATAGGGAGACACTATGAGCAGTTCTTC.

The rearrangement links TRBV9 to TRBJ1-5; no definite D call. The V and J ends lost 2 bases and 0 bases respectively, with 21 bases between them. CDR1 and CDR2 from the germline V gene are SGDLS and YYNGEE. The CDR3 has 19 amino acids. Here the CDR3 reads CASSVNSRRSLDSNQPQHF. In DNA, the CDR3 is TGTGCCAGCAGCGTTAATTCTCGGCGGTCGCTAGATAGCAATCAGCCCCAGCATTTT.

The chain carries TRBV6-1 and TRBJ2-1; 9 bases are a match to TRBD2. Trimming removed 6 bases from V and 3 bases from J; junction bases left unmatched: 6. CDR1 and CDR2 from the germline V gene are MNHNS and SASEGT. The CDR3 extends over 15 amino acids. The CDR3 protein is CASRLAGVFYNEQFF. CDR3 bases: TGTGCCAGCAGGTTAGCGGGAGTCTTCTACAATGAGCAGTTCTTC.

V gene TRBV30 combines with J gene TRBJ2-6, with D unclear. The CDR3 has 14 residues. The germline CDR1 and CDR2 sequences are GTSNPN and SVGIG (reference sequence). V lost 0 bases and J lost 2, with 5 bases in between. The CDR3 protein is CAWSVYAGANVLTF. The CDR3, as DNA: TGTGCCTGGAGTGTATATGCTGGGGCCAACGTCCTGACTTTC.

The chain recombines TRBV2 with TRBJ1-5; D remains ambiguous. Trimming cost V 4 bases and J 7 bases, with 11 bases left between them. This CDR3 spans 13 amino acids. Germline V lookup: CDR1 SNHLY, CDR2 FYNNEI. The CDR3 nucleotides are TGTGCCAGCAGTGCCTTAGAGAGACAGCCCCAGCATTTT. Translated, it gives CASSALERQPQHF. The full variable domain, with the rest looked up from reference TRBV2 and TRBJ1-5, is EPEVTQTPSHQVTQMGQEVILRCVPISNHLYFYWYRQILGQKVEFLVSFYNNEISEKSEIFDDQFSVERPDGSNFTLKIRSTKLEDSAMYFCASSALERQPQHFGDGTRLSIL.

About this clone: The conserved closing phenylalanine or tryptophan is absent in this CDR3, likely reflecting a read error. The chain uses TRBV5-4 and TRBJ2-7; D remains unclear. In germline, CDR1 is SGHNT, CDR2 YYREEE (reference sequence). The CDR3 runs to 13 residues. Trimming pared 4 bases from V and 3 bases from J, leaving 11 bases between. In DNA form, the CDR3 reads TGTGCCAGCAGCCAGACACCGTTCTACGAGCAGTACCTC. Residues: CASSQTPFYEQYL.

V usage is TRBV7-9 and J usage is TRBJ1-6; D unclear. The CDR3 totals 16 residues. V was pared by 3 bases and J by 0 bases, with 9 bases between. Germline values: CDR1 SEHNR, CDR2 FQNEAQ (reference sequence). CDR3 in amino acids: CASSFKGSSYNSPLHF. The DNA for the CDR3 is TGTGCCAGCAGCTTTAAAGGGAGCTCCTATAATTCACCCCTCCACTTT.

This chain joins TRBV4-3 and TRBJ2-1, with 8 bases fitting TRBD2. Trimming removed 0 bases from V and 2 bases from J; junction bases left unmatched: 3. Germline V gene lookup returns CDR1 LGHNA and CDR2 YSLEER. The CDR3 spans 16 residues. The CDR3 reads CASSQDRRGAYNEQFF. The CDR3 DNA follows: TGCGCCAGCAGCCAAGATCGGCGGGGGGCCTACAATGAGCAGTTCTTC.

The rearrangement uses TRBV4-2 and TRBJ1-1; no firm D call. The V end was cut by 4 bases, the J end by 1 base, with 16 bases between. CDR3 length: 16 amino acids. From germline, CDR1 is LGHNA and CDR2 YNFKEQ. The CDR3 DNA is TGTGCCAGCAGCCCCCGAGCCGCGCACTCGAACACTGAAGCTTTCTTT. Translating gives CASSPRAAHSNTEAFF.

The chain joins TRBV6-6 to TRBJ1-5, with 10 bases matching TRBD1. V trimming: 6 bases; J trimming: 4 bases; junction bases outside the gene matches: 3. Looked up from germline, CDR1 is MNHNY and CDR2 is SVGAGI (reference sequence). The CDR3 sequence is 14 residues long. CDR3 sequence: CASRDRGGNQPQHF. The CDR3 DNA is TGTGCCAGCAGGGACAGGGGGGGGAATCAGCCCCAGCATTTT.

This clone was seen a single time. The chain links TRBV19 to TRBJ2-6; tentatively, D is TRBD2 (5 bases). Germline CDR1 is LNHDA and CDR2 is SQIVND (reference sequence). The CDR3 extends over 14 amino acids. V gave up 7 bases and J gave up 1 base, with 8 bases separating them. DNA for the CDR3: TGTGCCAGTACCCCGGGGTCTGGGGCCAACGTCCTGACTTTC. This codes for CASTPGSGANVLTF.

The chain employs TRBV4-2 and TRBJ2-1; 8 nucleotides align to TRBD2. V was clipped by 1 base and J by 9 bases; unmatched bases: 11. The CDR3 spans 16 residues. Germline V gene lookup returns CDR1 LGHNA and CDR2 YNFKEQ. The chain's CDR3 is CASSQGTGLGNSEQFF. The CDR3 DNA is TGTGCCAGCAGCCAAGGGACGGGACTAGGGAACAGTGAGCAGTTCTTC.